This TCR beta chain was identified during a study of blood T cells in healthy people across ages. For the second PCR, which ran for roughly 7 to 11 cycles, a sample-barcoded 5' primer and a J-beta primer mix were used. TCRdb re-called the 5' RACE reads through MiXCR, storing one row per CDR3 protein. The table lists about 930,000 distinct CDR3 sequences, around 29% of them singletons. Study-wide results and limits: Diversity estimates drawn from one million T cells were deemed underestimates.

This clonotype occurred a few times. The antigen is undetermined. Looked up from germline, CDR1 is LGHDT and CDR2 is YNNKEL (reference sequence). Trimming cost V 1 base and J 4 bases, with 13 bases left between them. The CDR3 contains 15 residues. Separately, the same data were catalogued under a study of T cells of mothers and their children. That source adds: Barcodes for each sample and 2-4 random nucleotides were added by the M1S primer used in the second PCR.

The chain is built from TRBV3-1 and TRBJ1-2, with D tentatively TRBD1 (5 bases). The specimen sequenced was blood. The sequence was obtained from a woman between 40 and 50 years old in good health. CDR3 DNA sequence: TGTGCCAGCAGCCAAGGGTACCAGGGCGGCTATGGCTACACCTTC. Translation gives CASSQGYQGGYGYTF. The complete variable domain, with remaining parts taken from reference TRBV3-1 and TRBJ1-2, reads DTAVSQTPKYLVTQMGNDKSIKCEQNLGHDTMYWYKQDSKKFLKIMFSYNNKELIINETVPNRFSPKSPDKAHLNLHINSLELGDSAVYFCASSQGYQGGYGYTFGSGTRLTVV.